A single sample gave rise to the 2 T cell receptor beta chains below, sequenced in a study of CD8 T cell repertoires and HIV-1 epitope variants. Their recognized antigens are unknown. Profiled with immunoSEQ multiplex PCR; TCRdb holds only in-frame clones, not every one. The table has roughly 5,800 clones, about two thirds seen once. Sequenced material: cultured CD8+ T cells derived from PBMCs. The receptors originated from a male donor with HIV.

V usage is TRBV7-9 and J usage is TRBJ2-5, with 7 nucleotides matching TRBD2. Germline V lookup: CDR1 SEHNR, CDR2 FQNEAQ (reference sequence). Losses at the gene ends were 1 base for V and 5 bases for J; bases not matched to a gene: 1. This CDR3 contains 13 residues. CDR3 in DNA: TGTGCCAGCAGCTTAGACGGGGGGGAGACCCAGTACTTC. Protein sequence: CASSLDGGETQYF.

The chain uses TRBV9 and TRBJ1-2; D unclear. Germline CDR1 is SGDLS and CDR2 is YYNGEE. V lost 0 bases and J 1 base, leaving 4 bases between the germline ends. The CDR3 has 13 residues. CDR3 nucleotide sequence: TGTGCCAGCAGCGTAGATGATAACTATGGCTACACCTTC. Protein: CASSVDDNYGYTF.